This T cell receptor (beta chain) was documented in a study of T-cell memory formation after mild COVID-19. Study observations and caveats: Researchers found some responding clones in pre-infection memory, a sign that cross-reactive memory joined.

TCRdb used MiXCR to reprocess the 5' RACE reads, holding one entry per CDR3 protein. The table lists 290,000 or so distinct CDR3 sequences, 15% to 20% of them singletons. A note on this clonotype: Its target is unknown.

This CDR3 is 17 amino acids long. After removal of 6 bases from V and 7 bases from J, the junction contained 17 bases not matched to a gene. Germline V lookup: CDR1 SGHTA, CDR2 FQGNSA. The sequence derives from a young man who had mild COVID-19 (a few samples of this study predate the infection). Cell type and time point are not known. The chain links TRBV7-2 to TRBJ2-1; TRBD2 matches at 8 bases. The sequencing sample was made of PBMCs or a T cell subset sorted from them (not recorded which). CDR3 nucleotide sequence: TGTGCCAGCAGTCGATTCCCCCGGGGGGGAGTAGGGAATGAGCAGTTCTTC. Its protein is CASSRFPRGGVGNEQFF.